A selection of T cell receptor beta chains follows, all from one sample in a study of T cells in Graves' hyperthyroidism and ophthalmopathy. TCRdb reprocessed the multiplex PCR reads with MiXCR, giving one entry per CDR3 protein. The sample carries hundreds of thousands of distinct CDR3 sequences, 18% recorded once. Sequenced input: blood. The receptors were gathered from a woman aged 50 to 65 with Graves' hyperthyroidism that later progressed to Graves' ophthalmopathy. CDR3s include the opening cysteine and the closing phenylalanine or tryptophan. Each record gives: V gene, D gene, J gene, clone size, CDR3 protein, CDR3 DNA. A D gene is named only where the DNA matches it firmly. Expanded clones are given a class, and other clones once, few, many or no size at all.

>TRBV12-3/TRBV12-4|TRBD1|TRBJ1-4|many
CASSQQGGEKLFF
TGTGCCAGCAGTCAACAGGGGGGTGAAAAACTGTTTTTT
>TRBV30|-|TRBJ2-7|-
CAWSETSYEQYF
TGTGCCTGGAGTGAGACTAGCTACGAGCAGTACTTC
>TRBV5-5|-|TRBJ2-7|few
CASSLDGPGRGEQYF
TGTGCCAGCAGCTTGGACGGCCCGGGGAGAGGGGAGCAGTACTTC
>TRBV5-1|-|TRBJ1-2|few
CASSGDDYGYTF
TGCGCCAGCAGCGGGGACGACTATGGCTACACCTTC
>TRBV20-1|-|TRBJ2-7|few
CSARAPAGAAYEQYF
TGCAGTGCTAGAGCTCCGGCGGGTGCCGCCTACGAGCAGTACTTC
>TRBV20-1|-|TRBJ1-5|many
CSAREGAGWNQPQHF
TGCAGTGCTAGAGAGGGGGCTGGATGGAATCAGCCCCAGCATTTT
>TRBV20-1|TRBD1|TRBJ1-4|few
CSARAYRGSGEKLFF
TGCAGTGCTAGAGCTTACAGGGGAAGTGGAGAAAAACTGTTTTTT
>TRBV5-1|TRBD1|TRBJ2-7|-
CASSPMGQGASYEQYF
TGCGCCAGCAGCCCGATGGGACAGGGGGCCTCCTACGAGCAGTACTTC
>TRBV6-2/TRBV6-3|TRBD2|TRBJ2-3|few
CASSYSLAGVRDTQYF
TGTGCCAGCAGTTACTCCCTAGCGGGGGTGAGAGATACGCAGTATTTT
>TRBV20-1|-|TRBJ1-2|many
CSAPFGDGYTF
TGCAGTGCCCCGTTCGGGGATGGCTACACCTTC
>TRBV3-1|-|TRBJ1-5|many
CASSQDREFWQPQHF
TGTGCCAGCAGCCAAGACAGGGAATTTTGGCAGCCCCAGCATTTT